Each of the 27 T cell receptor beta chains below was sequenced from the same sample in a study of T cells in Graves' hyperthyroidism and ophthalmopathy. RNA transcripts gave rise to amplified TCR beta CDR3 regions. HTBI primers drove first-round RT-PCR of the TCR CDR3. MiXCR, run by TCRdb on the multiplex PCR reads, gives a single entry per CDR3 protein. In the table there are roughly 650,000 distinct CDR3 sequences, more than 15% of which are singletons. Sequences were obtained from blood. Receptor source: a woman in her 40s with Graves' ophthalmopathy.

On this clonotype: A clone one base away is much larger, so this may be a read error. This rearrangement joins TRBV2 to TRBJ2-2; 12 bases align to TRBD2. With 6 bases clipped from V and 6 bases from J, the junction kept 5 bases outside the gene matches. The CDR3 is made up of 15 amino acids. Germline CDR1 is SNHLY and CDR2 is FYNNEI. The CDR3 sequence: CASSPTSGSAGELFF. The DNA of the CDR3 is TGTGCCAGCAGCCCGACTAGCGGGAGCGCCGGGGAGCTGTTTTTT. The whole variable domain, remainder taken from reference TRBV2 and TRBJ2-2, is EPEVTQTPSHQVTQMGQEVILRCVPISNHLYFYWYRQILGQKVEFLVSFYNNEISEKSEIFDDQFSVERPDGSNFTLKIRSTKLEDSAMYFCASSPTSGSAGELFFGEGSRLTVL.

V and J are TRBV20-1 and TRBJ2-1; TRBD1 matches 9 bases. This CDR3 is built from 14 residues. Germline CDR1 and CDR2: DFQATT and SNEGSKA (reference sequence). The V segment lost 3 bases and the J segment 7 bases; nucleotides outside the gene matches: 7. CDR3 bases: TGCAGTGCTAGGAGGGACAGGGCTAGGAATGAGCAGTTCTTC. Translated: CSARRDRARNEQFF.

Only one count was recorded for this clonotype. The CDR3: CASSLLGGYQETQYF. CDR3 nucleotides: TGTGCCAGCAGTTTATTGGGGGGGTACCAAGAGACCCAGTACTTC. The chain joins TRBV28 to TRBJ2-5; TRBD2 agrees at 7 bases. This CDR3 has 15 amino acids. Germline assignment: CDR1 MDHEN and CDR2 SYDVKM. V was clipped by 1 base and J by 0 bases; unmatched bases: 2. Filled out from reference TRBV28 and TRBJ2-5, the complete variable domain reads DVKVTQSSRYLVKRTGEKVFLECVQDMDHENMFWYRQDPGLGLRLIYFSYDVKMKEKGDIPEGYSVSREKKERFSLILESASTNQTSMYLCASSLLGGYQETQYFGPGTRLLVL.

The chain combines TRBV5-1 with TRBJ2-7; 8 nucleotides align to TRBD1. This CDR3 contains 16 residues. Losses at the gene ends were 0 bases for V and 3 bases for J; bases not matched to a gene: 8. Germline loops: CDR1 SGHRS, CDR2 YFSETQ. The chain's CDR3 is CASSLEGLTGGYEQYF. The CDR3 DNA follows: TGCGCCAGCAGCTTGGAAGGTCTCACAGGGGGCTACGAGCAGTACTTC. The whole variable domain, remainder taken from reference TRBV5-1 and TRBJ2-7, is KAGVTQTPRYLIKTRGQQVTLSCSPISGHRSVSWYQQTPGQGLQFLFEYFSETQRNKGNFPGRFSGRQFSNSRSEMNVSTLELGDSALYLCASSLEGLTGGYEQYFGPGTRLTVT.

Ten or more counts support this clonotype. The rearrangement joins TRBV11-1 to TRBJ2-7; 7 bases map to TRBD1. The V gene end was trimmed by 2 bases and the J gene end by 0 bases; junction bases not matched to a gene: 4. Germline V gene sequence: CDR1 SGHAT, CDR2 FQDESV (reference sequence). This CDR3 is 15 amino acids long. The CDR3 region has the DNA TGTGCCAGCAGCTTATACGAGGGGGCCTCCTACGAGCAGTACTTC. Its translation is CASSLYEGASYEQYF.

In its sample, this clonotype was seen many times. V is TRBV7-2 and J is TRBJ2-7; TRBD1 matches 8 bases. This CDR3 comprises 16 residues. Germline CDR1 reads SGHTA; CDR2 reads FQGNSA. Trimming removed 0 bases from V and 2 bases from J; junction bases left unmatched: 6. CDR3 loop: CASSLAGQVFPYEQYF. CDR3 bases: TGTGCCAGCAGCTTAGCGGGACAGGTTTTCCCCTACGAGCAGTACTTC.

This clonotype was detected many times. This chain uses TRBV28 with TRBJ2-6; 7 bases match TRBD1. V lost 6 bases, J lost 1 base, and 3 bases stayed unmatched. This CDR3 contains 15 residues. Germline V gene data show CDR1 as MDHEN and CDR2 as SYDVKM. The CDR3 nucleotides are TGTGCCAGCAGAAGACAGGGTTCTGGGGCCAACGTCCTGACTTTC. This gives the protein CASRRQGSGANVLTF.

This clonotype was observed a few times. The CDR3 region is CASSLDWATTPRDTEAFF. CDR3 coding DNA: TGTGCCAGCAGCTTAGACTGGGCAACTACCCCCCGGGACACTGAAGCTTTCTTT. This chain joins TRBV11-2 and TRBJ1-1; D uncertain. V shed 0 bases and J shed 3 bases, with 20 bases lying between them. There are 18 residues in the CDR3. Germline V lookup: CDR1 SGHAT, CDR2 FQNNGV. Using reference TRBV11-2 and TRBJ1-1 for the parts outside the CDR3, the full variable domain is EAGVAQSPRYKIIEKRQSVAFWCNPISGHATLYWYQQILGQGPKLLIQFQNNGVVDDSQLPKDRFSAERLKGVDSTLKIQPAKLEDSAVYLCASSLDWATTPRDTEAFFGQGTRLTVV.

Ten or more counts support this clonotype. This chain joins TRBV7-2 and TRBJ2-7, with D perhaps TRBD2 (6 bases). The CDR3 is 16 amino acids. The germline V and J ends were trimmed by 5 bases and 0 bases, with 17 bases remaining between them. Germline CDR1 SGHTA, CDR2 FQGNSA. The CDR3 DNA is TGTGCCAGCAGCCAAACATACTCTAGCGTCTCCTACGAGCAGTACTTC. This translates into CASSQTYSSVSYEQYF.

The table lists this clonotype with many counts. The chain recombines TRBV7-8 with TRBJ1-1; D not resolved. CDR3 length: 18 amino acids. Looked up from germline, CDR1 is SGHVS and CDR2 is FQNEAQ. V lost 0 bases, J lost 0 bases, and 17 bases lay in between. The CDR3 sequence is CASSLARVSLKMNTEAFF. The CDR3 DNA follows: TGTGCCAGCAGCTTAGCGCGCGTCAGTTTGAAAATGAACACTGAAGCTTTCTTT.

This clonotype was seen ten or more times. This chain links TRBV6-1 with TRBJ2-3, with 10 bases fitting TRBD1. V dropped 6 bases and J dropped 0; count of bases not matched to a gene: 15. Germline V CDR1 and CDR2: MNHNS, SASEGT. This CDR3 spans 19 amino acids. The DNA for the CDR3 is TGTGCCAGCAGAGGTAGACAGGGGGCTAGACGCTCTAGCACAGATACGCAGTATTTT. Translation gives CASRGRQGARRSSTDTQYF.

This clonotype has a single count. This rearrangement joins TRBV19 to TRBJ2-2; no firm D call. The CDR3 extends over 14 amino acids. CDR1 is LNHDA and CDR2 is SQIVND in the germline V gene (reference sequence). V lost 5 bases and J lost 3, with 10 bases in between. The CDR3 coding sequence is TGTGCCAGTAGTCTCTACAGCTACACCGGGGAGCTGTTTTTT. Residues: CASSLYSYTGELFF.

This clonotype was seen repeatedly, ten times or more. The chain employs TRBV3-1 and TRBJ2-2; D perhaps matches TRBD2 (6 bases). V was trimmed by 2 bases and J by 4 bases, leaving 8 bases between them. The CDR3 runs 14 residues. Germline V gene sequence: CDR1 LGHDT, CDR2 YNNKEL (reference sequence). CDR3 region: CASSQSGLTGELFF. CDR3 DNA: TGTGCCAGCAGCCAAAGCGGGCTCACCGGGGAGCTGTTTTTT.

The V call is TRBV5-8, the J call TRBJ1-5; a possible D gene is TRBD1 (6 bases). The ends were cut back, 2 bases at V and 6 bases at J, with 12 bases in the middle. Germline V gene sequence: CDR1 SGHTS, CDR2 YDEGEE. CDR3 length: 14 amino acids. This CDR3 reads CASSFRGNSQPQHF. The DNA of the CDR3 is TGTGCCAGCAGCTTTAGGGGGAATTCTCAGCCCCAGCATTTT.

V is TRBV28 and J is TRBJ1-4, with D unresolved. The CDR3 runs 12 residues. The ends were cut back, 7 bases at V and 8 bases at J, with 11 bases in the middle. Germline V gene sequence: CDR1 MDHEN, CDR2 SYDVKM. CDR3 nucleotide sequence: TGTGCCAGCACAGCCAGGAAGGAAAAACTGTTTTTT. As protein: CASTARKEKLFF. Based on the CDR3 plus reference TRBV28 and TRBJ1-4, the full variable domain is DVKVTQSSRYLVKRTGEKVFLECVQDMDHENMFWYRQDPGLGLRLIYFSYDVKMKEKGDIPEGYSVSREKKERFSLILESASTNQTSMYLCASTARKEKLFFGSGTQLSVL.

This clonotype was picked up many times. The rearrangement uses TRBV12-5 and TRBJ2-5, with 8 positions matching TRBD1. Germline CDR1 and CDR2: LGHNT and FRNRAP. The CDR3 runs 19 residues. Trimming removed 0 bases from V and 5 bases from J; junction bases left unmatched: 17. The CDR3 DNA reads TGTGCTAGTGGTTTGGTAGGCCCTCAGGGGGCGCCCCCGGTGGAGACCCAGTACTTC. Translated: CASGLVGPQGAPPVETQYF.

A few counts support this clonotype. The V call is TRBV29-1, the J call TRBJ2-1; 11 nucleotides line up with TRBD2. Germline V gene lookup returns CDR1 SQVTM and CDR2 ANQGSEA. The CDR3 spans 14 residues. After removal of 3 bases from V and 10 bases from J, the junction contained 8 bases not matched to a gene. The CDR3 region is CSVDPSGRPEEQFF. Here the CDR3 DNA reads TGCAGCGTTGACCCTAGCGGGAGGCCTGAGGAGCAGTTCTTC.

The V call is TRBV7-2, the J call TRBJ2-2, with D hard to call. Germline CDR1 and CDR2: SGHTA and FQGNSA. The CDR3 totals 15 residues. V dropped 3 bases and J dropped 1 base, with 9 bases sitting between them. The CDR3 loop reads CASSFGTRNTGELFF. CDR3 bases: TGTGCCAGCAGCTTTGGTACCAGGAACACCGGGGAGCTGTTTTTT.

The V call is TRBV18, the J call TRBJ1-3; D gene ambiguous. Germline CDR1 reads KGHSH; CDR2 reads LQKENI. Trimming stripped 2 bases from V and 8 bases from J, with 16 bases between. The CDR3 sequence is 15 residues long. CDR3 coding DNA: TGTGCCAGCTCACCAATAGCGGCCACCGGGCACACCATATATTTT. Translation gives CASSPIAATGHTIYF.

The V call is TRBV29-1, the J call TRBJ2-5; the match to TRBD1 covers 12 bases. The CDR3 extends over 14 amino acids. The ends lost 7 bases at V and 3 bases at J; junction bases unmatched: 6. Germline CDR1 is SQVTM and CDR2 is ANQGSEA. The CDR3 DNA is TGCAGCGGGGGGGGACAGGGGGCGAAAGAGACCCAGTACTTC. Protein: CSGGGQGAKETQYF.

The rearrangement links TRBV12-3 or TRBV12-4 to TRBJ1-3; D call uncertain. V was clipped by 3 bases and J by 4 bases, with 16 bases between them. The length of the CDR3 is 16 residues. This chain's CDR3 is CASSFQGIDDGNTIYF. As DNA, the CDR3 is TGTGCCAGCAGTTTTCAAGGTATTGATGACGGAAACACCATATATTTT.

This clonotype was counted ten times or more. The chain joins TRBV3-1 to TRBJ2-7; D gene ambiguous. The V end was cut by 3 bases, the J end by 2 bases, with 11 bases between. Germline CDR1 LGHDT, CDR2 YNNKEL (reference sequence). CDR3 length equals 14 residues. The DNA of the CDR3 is TGTGCCAGCAGCCACGCGGCCTCAACCTACGAGCAGTACTTC. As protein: CASSHAASTYEQYF.

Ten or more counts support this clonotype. The CDR3 sequence is CASSLEAPRTDTQYF. In DNA, the CDR3 is TGCGCCAGCAGCTTGGAGGCACCCCGCACAGATACGCAGTATTTT. This chain joins TRBV5-1 and TRBJ2-3; no clear D. The CDR3 sequence is 15 residues long. The germline V and J ends were trimmed by 0 bases and 1 base, with 9 bases remaining between them. CDR1 SGHRS and CDR2 YFSETQ come from the germline V gene.

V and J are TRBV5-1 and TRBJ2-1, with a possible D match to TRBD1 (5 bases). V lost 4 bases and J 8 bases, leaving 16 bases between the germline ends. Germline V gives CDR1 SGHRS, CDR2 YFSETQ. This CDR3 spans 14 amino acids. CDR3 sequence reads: CASSRQGTRDEQFF. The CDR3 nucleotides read TGCGCCAGCAGCAGGCAGGGTACGAGAGATGAGCAGTTCTTC.

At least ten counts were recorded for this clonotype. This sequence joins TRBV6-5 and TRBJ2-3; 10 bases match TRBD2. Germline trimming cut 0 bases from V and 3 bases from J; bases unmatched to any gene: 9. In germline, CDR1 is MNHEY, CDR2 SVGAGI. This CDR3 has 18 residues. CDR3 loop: CASSYSRPLAGMTDTQYF. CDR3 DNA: TGTGCCAGCAGTTACTCGAGGCCACTAGCGGGAATGACAGATACGCAGTATTTT.

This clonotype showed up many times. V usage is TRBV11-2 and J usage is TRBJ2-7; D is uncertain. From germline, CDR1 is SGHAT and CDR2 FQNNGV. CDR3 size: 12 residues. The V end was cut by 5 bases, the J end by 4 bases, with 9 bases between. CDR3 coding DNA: TGTGCCAGCAGCCATGGGTTTTACGAGCAGTACTTC. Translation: CASSHGFYEQYF.

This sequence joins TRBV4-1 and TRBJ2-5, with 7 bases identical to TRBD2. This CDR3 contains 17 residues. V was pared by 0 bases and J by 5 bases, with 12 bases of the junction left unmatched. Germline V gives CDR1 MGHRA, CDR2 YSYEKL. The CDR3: CASSQDHRTSVGETQYF. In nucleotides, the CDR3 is TGCGCCAGCAGCCAAGATCATAGAACTAGCGTGGGGGAGACCCAGTACTTC.